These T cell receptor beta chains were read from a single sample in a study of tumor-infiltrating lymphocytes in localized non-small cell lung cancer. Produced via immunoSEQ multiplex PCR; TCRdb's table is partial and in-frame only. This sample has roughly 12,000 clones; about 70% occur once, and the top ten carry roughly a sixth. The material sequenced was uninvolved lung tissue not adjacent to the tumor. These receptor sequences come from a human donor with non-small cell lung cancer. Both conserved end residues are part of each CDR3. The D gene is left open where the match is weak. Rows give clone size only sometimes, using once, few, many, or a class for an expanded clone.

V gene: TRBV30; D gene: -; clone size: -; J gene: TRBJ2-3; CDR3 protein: CAWSVTGGWGDTQYF; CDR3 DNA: TGTGCCTGGAGTGTTACGGGGGGCTGGGGGGATACGCAGTATTTT
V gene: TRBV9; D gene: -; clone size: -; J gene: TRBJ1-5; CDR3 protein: CASSPTARAQDQPQHF; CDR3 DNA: TGTGCCAGCAGCCCCACCGCCAGGGCGCAGGATCAGCCCCAGCATTTT
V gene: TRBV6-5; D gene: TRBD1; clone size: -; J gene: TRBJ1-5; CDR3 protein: CASSTGGGQPQHF; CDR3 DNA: TGTGCCAGCAGCACAGGGGGAGGGCAGCCCCAGCATTTT
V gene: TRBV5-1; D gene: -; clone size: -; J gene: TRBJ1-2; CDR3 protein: CASSLEGYGYTF; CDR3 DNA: TGCGCCAGCAGCTTGGAAGGGTATGGCTACACCTTC
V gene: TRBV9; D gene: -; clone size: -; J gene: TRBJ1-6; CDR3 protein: CASSVGDPALVSPLHF; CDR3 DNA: TGTGCCAGCAGCGTAGGAGACCCGGCCCTTGTTTCACCCCTCCACTTT
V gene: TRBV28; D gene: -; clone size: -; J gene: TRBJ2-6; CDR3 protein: CASGSIAAGANVLTF; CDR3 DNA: TGTGCCAGCGGGTCTATAGCAGCGGGGGCCAACGTCCTGACTTTC
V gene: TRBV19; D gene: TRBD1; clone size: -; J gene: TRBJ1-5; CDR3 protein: CASRIQGVGNQPQHF; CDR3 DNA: TGTGCCAGTAGGATTCAGGGGGTAGGCAATCAGCCCCAGCATTTT
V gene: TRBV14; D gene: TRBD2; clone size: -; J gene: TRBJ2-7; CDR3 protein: CASSHRGAGGYEQYF; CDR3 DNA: TGTGCCAGCAGCCACAGGGGAGCGGGAGGATACGAGCAGTACTTC
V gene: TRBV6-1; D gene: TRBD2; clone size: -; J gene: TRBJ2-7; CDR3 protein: CASSDGLGLAGDPYEQYF; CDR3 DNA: TGTGCCAGCAGTGACGGCTTGGGACTAGCGGGAGACCCCTACGAGCAGTACTTC
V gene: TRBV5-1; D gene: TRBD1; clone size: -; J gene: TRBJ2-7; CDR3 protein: CASSLVRDRAAYEQYF; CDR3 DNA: TGCGCCAGCAGCTTGGTTCGTGACAGGGCTGCCTACGAGCAGTACTTC
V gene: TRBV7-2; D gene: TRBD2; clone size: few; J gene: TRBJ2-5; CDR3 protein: CASSSWASAGGTQYF; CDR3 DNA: TGTGCCAGCAGCTCATGGGCTAGCGCGGGGGGGACCCAGTACTTC
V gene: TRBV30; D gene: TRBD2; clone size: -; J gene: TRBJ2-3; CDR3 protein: CAWHSGSPDTQYF; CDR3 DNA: TGTGCCTGGCACAGCGGGAGTCCAGATACGCAGTATTTT